The source of this T cell receptor beta chain is a study of vaccination effects on CD4 cells after COVID-19 (dated by TCRdb to between 2021 and 2023). Describing the broader study: Two doses of either the BNT162b2 or the mRNA-1273 mRNA SARS-CoV-2 vaccine were administered to participants. A total of approximately 9 COVID-19 convalescent patients and several SARS-CoV-2-naive healthy vaccine recipients were included in the full study. In the study, cultures from other donors were sequenced using the Oncomine TCR Beta short-read assay on an Illumina iSeq 100. In both COVID-19 convalescent patients and infection-naive vaccine recipients, the study compared SARS-CoV-2 spike-specific CD4+ TCR repertoires from before mRNA vaccination with those from after it. Summary of the overall study and its limitations: The study was limited by a small number of convalescent patients, and early post-infection timepoints were lacking. Both infection-induced and vaccine-induced clones contracted markedly at late post-vaccination timepoints, which is consistent with waning T cell responses. In healthy vaccine recipients, vaccine-induced clones were almost all SARS-CoV-2 mono-reactive, with only 1 of 255 cross-reactive with common cold coronaviruses.

Libraries were prepared through the immunoSEQ multiplex PCR assay. DNA from the cultured, isolated CD4+ T cells was subjected to TCR beta CDR3 sequencing. The authors' pipeline ran thus. The analysis removed non-productive TCR sequences, trimmed reads to the CDR3 region, and retained only CDR3s that were 7 or more amino acids long. Antigen-specific clonotypes were identified using the MANAFEST web app by comparison of expansion in peptide wells against reference cultures. To be called positive, a clone needed expansion at FDR<0.05 compared with the reference and with all other wells, an odds ratio greater than 5, and a frequency greater than 0.1% in two replicate wells. A clonotype was defined as cross-reactive if the clonotype was significantly expanded both in SARS-CoV-2 spike wells and in at least one common cold coronavirus spike condition. CDR3 similarity was assessed by Levenshtein distance using the stringdist R package, and unrooted trees were constructed with ape in R 3.6.1. Here the immuneACCESS table is served through TCRdb, limited to in-frame sequences with V and J called. Missing clones are a known gap in these copies; in checked studies unresolved V genes cover under half, and the rest lacks a known reason. The V and J calls and clone size come from that table; D and trimming were worked out from the DNA. The sample has around 25,000 clones on record, 73% of them singletons. Approximately 5.3% of the sample rests with the top ten.

In the ViraFEST assay, PBMC were stimulated with viral peptide pools, and antigen-specific CD4+ T cell clonotypes were then identified by expansion using TCR sequencing. After around eleven days of culture, CD4+ T cells were isolated with the EasySep CD4+ T cell isolation kit. The absence of prior SARS-CoV-2 infection in healthy vaccine recipients was confirmed by negative nucleocapsid antibodies before and after vaccination. Some 2 million PBMC per well were cultured with approximately 10 ug/ml peptides in IMDM containing approximately 4.6% human AB serum, about 10 IU/ml IL-2 and gentamicin. Half of the culture medium was replaced with fresh IL-2-containing medium on days 3 and 7. Unless noted otherwise, every peptide stimulation condition was cultured in triplicate wells. Using Ficoll-Paque Plus gradient centrifugation, PBMC were separated from whole blood and then either used fresh or cryopreserved at -140C. The overlapping peptide pools covered the spike proteins of SARS-CoV-2 and of the common cold coronaviruses HCoV-NL63, HCoV-OC43 and HCoV-229E. Genomic DNA was extracted from cultured CD4+ T cells with the QIAamp micro DNA kit.

This clone was found once. Its antigen remains undetermined. The input lacks base qualities; no much larger clone sits a single base away. At the junction V is shortened by 4 bases and J by 2 bases; bases outside the gene matches: 7. From the germline V gene (reference sequence), CDR1 is LNHDA and CDR2 is SQIVND. Inclusive of the bounding cysteine and phenylalanine, the CDR3 is 17 residues long. Only CDR3 DNA remains: 51 bases, in frame from the first base. Material: CD4+ T cells from PBMCs cultured with SARS-CoV-2 spike peptides, obtained before COVID-19 vaccination. The cell subset or site label here, explained by the study, means: SARS-CoV-2 spike overlapping peptide pool stimulation. The rearrangement combines TRBV19 with TRBJ2-1; 11 nucleotides in the junction match TRBD2. The receptor's source is a human donor who received a COVID-19 vaccine. The nucleotide sequence reads TGTGCCAGTAGTAAAGATCTAGCGGGGGGCCCCTACAATGAGCAGTTCTTC. Its translation is CASSKDLAGGPYNEQFF.